Sequencing of this TCR beta chain was carried out in a study of blood T cell repertoires in COVID-19. Turning to the study itself: PBMCs, B-cell-depleted T cells, or T cells were the source of the cDNA or gDNA that made up the material.

As processed by the authors: Estimated nucleated cell counts came from reference gene primer amplification. Generated by immunoSEQ multiplex PCR, the TCRdb table keeps only in-frame clones and is missing some. D and trimming were read from the DNA, whereas the V and J calls and clone size are those reported in that table. The sample yields about 100,000 clones, 87% seen once. In germline, CDR1 is SGHVS, CDR2 FQNEAQ. Germline trimming cut 5 bases from V and 4 bases from J; bases unmatched to any gene: 8. The CDR3 runs 16 residues. Source material: peripheral blood. This sequence was found in a young man in a cohort sampled during active COVID-19. The chain is built from TRBV7-8 and TRBJ1-5; 10 bases map to TRBD1. The CDR3 DNA reads TGTGCCAGCAGCCAACTAGACAGGGGGCGGAATCAGCCCCAGCATTTT. This translates into CASSQLDRGRNQPQHF.